Each of the 23 T cell receptor beta chains below was sequenced from the same sample in a study of regulatory T cells in long-lasting Graves disease. The sample's time point: persistent/refractory GD, antithyroid drugs over 5 years with positive TRAb. PBMCs provided the RNA from which the TCR library was made. Arm-PCR of CDR3 regions and iRepertoire HTBI primers were the basis on which TCR beta libraries were built. TCRdb processed the multiplex PCR reads anew with MiXCR; each CDR3 protein has one entry. This sample has 400,000 to 500,000 distinct CDR3 sequences, with around a fifth found just once. This material consisted of peripheral blood mononuclear cells (PBMCs), taken when the disease was refractory, from a patient treated with antithyroid drugs. These receptors were taken from a female donor with Graves disease.

This clonotype was detected only a few times. The V and J genes are TRBV11-1 and TRBJ2-1; 12 bases fit TRBD2. The CDR3 runs to 15 residues. CDR1 is SGHAT and CDR2 is FQDESV in the germline V gene (reference sequence). With V trimmed by 5 bases and J by 6 bases, 5 bases remained unmatched. In DNA form, the CDR3 reads TGTGCCAGCAGCCGACTAGCGGGAGACCCCAATGAGCAGTTCTTC. Its protein is CASSRLAGDPNEQFF.

This clonotype was observed a few times. This chain joins TRBV7-9 and TRBJ2-7; 9 nucleotides agree with TRBD1. The V and J ends lost 2 bases and 6 bases, in that order; junction bases with no gene match: 8. Germline V gene lookup returns CDR1 SEHNR and CDR2 FQNEAQ (reference sequence). The CDR3 loop spans 15 amino acids. The CDR3 loop is CASSLPRTGAGEQYF. The CDR3 bases are TGTGCCAGCAGCTTACCAAGGACAGGGGCGGGCGAGCAGTACTTC.

This clonotype was recorded at least ten times. The chain links TRBV7-2 to TRBJ2-7, with 7 bases that match TRBD2. With 5 bases clipped from V and 1 base from J, the junction kept 11 bases outside the gene matches. Germline V gene lookup returns CDR1 SGHTA and CDR2 FQGNSA. CDR3 size: 16 residues. CDR3 loop: CASSAYGRARSYEQYF. CDR3 nucleotide sequence: TGTGCCAGCAGCGCCTATGGGAGGGCAAGGTCCTACGAGCAGTACTTC. Variable domain in full (rest from reference TRBV7-2 and TRBJ2-7): GAGVSQSPSNKVTEKGKDVELRCDPISGHTALYWYRQSLGQGLEFLIYFQGNSAPDKSGLPSDRFSAERTGGSVSTLTIQRTQQEDSAVYLCASSAYGRARSYEQYFGPGTRLTVT.

In this sample, this clonotype turned up a few times. The chain employs TRBV5-5 and TRBJ2-2; 7 positions match TRBD2. The CDR3 runs 18 residues. J gave up 1 base and V 0 bases, and 9 bases lay outside the gene matches. Germline V gene lookup returns CDR1 SGHKS and CDR2 YYEKEE (reference sequence). The CDR3 here is CASSLVVRLAVNTGELFF. The CDR3 bases are TGTGCCAGCAGCTTGGTCGTTCGGCTAGCGGTGAACACCGGGGAGCTGTTTTTT.

This clonotype was detected ten times or more. The J gene is TRBJ2-7, the V gene TRBV2; 7 bases map to TRBD1. V gave up 8 bases and J gave up 3 bases; unmatched junction bases: 7. This CDR3 contains 13 residues. Germline values: CDR1 SNHLY, CDR2 FYNNEI. CDR3 residues: CASGRDSFYEQYF. CDR3 bases: TGTGCCAGCGGCAGGGACAGCTTCTACGAGCAGTACTTC.

The V and J genes are TRBV20-1 and TRBJ2-2; 16 nucleotides line up with TRBD2. The CDR3 totals 17 residues. The J segment lost 7 bases and the V segment lost 4 bases, leaving 9 bases of the junction unmatched. Germline V gene sequence: CDR1 DFQATT, CDR2 SNEGSKA (reference sequence). CDR3 DNA sequence: TGCAGTGCTACCGAGGGACTAGCGGGAGGGTACGGCGGGGAGCTGTTTTTT. Protein product: CSATEGLAGGYGGELFF.

This clonotype was seen ten or more times. V is TRBV29-1 and J is TRBJ1-2; D not certain. This CDR3 contains 15 residues. With 6 bases removed from V and 5 bases from J, the gap between germline ends came to 22 bases. Germline V gene lookup returns CDR1 SQVTM and CDR2 ANQGSEA. CDR3 DNA: TGCAGCGTCTCCCCTACCCCGGCCGCGGATTATGGCTACACCTTC. It translates to CSVSPTPAADYGYTF.

This clonotype has just a few counts. V and J are TRBV2 and TRBJ2-6; 8 nucleotides align to TRBD2. The V segment lost 7 bases and the J segment 0 bases; nucleotides outside the gene matches: 11. The CDR3 totals 18 residues. The germline V gene has CDR1 SNHLY and CDR2 FYNNEI. DNA of the CDR3: TGTGCCAGCACCCAGGTCCCTAGCGGGTTCTCTGGGGCCAACGTCCTGACTTTC. Encoded protein: CASTQVPSGFSGANVLTF.

This clonotype was detected ten times or more. The gene calls are TRBV28 and TRBJ2-6; D unclear. The germline V gene encodes CDR1 MDHEN and CDR2 SYDVKM. This CDR3 has 12 residues. V gave up 7 bases and J gave up 5 bases, with 6 bases separating them. CDR3 region: CASTGWANVLTF. The CDR3 DNA sequence: TGTGCCAGCACCGGATGGGCCAACGTCCTGACTTTC.

This clonotype was observed a handful of times. This chain uses TRBV5-1 with TRBJ2-2; D possibly corresponds to TRBD1 (6 bases). V shed 2 bases and J shed 0 bases, with 11 bases lying between them. Germline loops: CDR1 SGHRS, CDR2 YFSETQ. The CDR3 is made up of 16 amino acids. DNA of the CDR3: TGCGCCAGCAGCTTCCGGGACACTACGAACACCGGGGAGCTGTTTTTT. This codes for CASSFRDTTNTGELFF.

This clonotype was counted at least ten times. This chain joins TRBV7-2 and TRBJ1-2; TRBD1 matches 7 bases. Germline CDR1 SGHTA, CDR2 FQGNSA. The junction had 10 bases not matched to a gene; V was cut back by 5 bases and J by 4 bases. This CDR3 is 15 amino acids long. This CDR3 is CASSPAGAGGYGYTF. The CDR3 coding sequence is TGTGCCAGCAGCCCCGCGGGGGCAGGGGGCTATGGCTACACCTTC.

V is TRBV20-1 and J is TRBJ2-7; 10 positions agree with TRBD1. Trimming at V came to 7 bases and at J to 2 bases, leaving 8 bases not matched to a gene. This CDR3 spans 14 amino acids. Germline V gene sequence: CDR1 DFQATT, CDR2 SNEGSKA (reference sequence). The CDR3 here is CSVSQTGGTYEQYF. In DNA, the CDR3 is TGCAGTGTTAGCCAGACAGGGGGCACCTACGAGCAGTACTTC.

This sequence joins TRBV12-3 or TRBV12-4 and TRBJ1-4, with 8 bases that match TRBD1. V dropped 5 bases and J dropped 8; count of bases not matched to a gene: 10. The CDR3 is 15 amino acids. DNA for the CDR3: TGTGCCAGCAGTGGATGGACAGGGTATAGGGAAAAACTGTTTTTT. It is translated as CASSGWTGYREKLFF.

This clonotype was observed many times. This chain uses TRBV5-1 with TRBJ1-2, with D perhaps matching TRBD1 (5 bases). Germline V lookup: CDR1 SGHRS, CDR2 YFSETQ. V was shortened by 2 bases and J by 8 bases, with 13 bases between the two germline ends. The CDR3 is 13 residues long. In nucleotides, the CDR3 is TGCGCCAGCAGCTTTGTGGAGAGGGACGGCTACACCTTC. This translates into CASSFVERDGYTF.

This clonotype was counted ten times or more. This rearrangement joins TRBV2 to TRBJ1-6; 10 bases agree with TRBD1. Germline CDR1 is SNHLY and CDR2 is FYNNEI. The CDR3 sequence is 16 residues long. Trimming cost V 7 bases and J 4 bases; bases outside gene matches: 7. DNA of the CDR3: TGTGCCAGCAACATATTGGGACAGGGGTATAATTCACCCCTCCACTTT. Its protein product is CASNILGQGYNSPLHF.

This clonotype appeared a few times. V and J are TRBV9 and TRBJ1-2; 8 nucleotides align to TRBD1. The ends lost 3 bases at V and 0 bases at J; junction bases unmatched: 4. Per germline, CDR1 SGDLS and CDR2 YYNGEE. CDR3 length: 15 amino acids. CDR3 sequence (DNA): TGTGCCAGCAGCGCCGGGACAGGAGCTAACTATGGCTACACCTTC. Residues: CASSAGTGANYGYTF.

This clonotype was recorded many times. The gene calls are TRBV6-2 or TRBV6-3 and TRBJ2-5; D is undetermined. This CDR3 is built from 12 residues. V was pared by 7 bases and J by 1 base, with 7 bases between. The V gene's germline CDR1 is MNHEY and CDR2 SVGEGT. DNA of the CDR3: TGTGCCAGCACTGCAGTCCAAGAGACCCAGTACTTC. It codes for CASTAVQETQYF.

This clonotype was detected many times. This chain joins TRBV29-1 and TRBJ2-4; 9 bases agree with TRBD1. CDR3 length: 15 residues. V was clipped by 6 bases and J by 3 bases; unmatched bases: 9. Germline V gene lookup returns CDR1 SQVTM and CDR2 ANQGSEA. CDR3 sequence (DNA): TGCAGCGTCACGACAGGGGGGTTCGGCAAAAACATTCAGTACTTC. This translates into CSVTTGGFGKNIQYF.

Note on this clonotype: Its ends do not fully match the called genes, so a read error is possible. V is TRBV29-1 and J is TRBJ1-2; 7 bases line up with TRBD1. CDR3 length: 11 amino acids. The germline CDR1 and CDR2 sequences are SQVTM and ANQGSEA. CDR3 residues: CSVIGGPGCTF. The CDR3 DNA follows: TGCAGCGTTATAGGGGGCCCCGGCTGCACCTTC.

J is TRBJ2-7 and V is TRBV12-3 or TRBV12-4; maybe TRBD2 (5 bases). Trimming removed 3 bases from V and 4 bases from J, with 13 bases in between. CDR3 length: 14 amino acids. The CDR3 nucleotides read TGTGCCAGCAGTTTTGCGGGTGGGAATTACGAGCAGTACTTC. Amino acid sequence: CASSFAGGNYEQYF.

This clonotype was detected a few times. The chain couples TRBV20-1 to TRBJ2-1, with TRBD2 matching over 8 bases. The ends lost 6 bases at V and 7 bases at J; junction bases unmatched: 8. Germline V gene lookup returns CDR1 DFQATT and CDR2 SNEGSKA (reference sequence). The CDR3 has 13 residues. The CDR3 region is CSAEGLVVNEQFF. DNA of the CDR3: TGCAGTGCAGAGGGACTAGTAGTGAATGAGCAGTTCTTC.

The gene calls are TRBV3-1 and TRBJ2-1; perhaps TRBD1 as D (7 bases). Germline values: CDR1 LGHDT, CDR2 YNNKEL (reference sequence). The CDR3 runs 13 residues. V lost 6 bases, J lost 8 bases, and 14 bases lay in between. CDR3 in amino acids: CASRHGGGHEQFF. CDR3 nucleotide sequence: TGTGCCAGCAGGCACGGAGGGGGCCATGAGCAGTTCTTC.

The genes are TRBV6-2 or TRBV6-3 and TRBJ1-6; no clear D gene. The CDR3 covers 15 residues. Germline CDR1 is MNHEY and CDR2 is SVGEGT. Trimming shortened V by 4 bases and J by 10 bases, and 17 bases separated the two germline ends. DNA for the CDR3: TGTGCCAGCAGTTCAGATGGGAGGGTAGGCTCACCCCTCCACTTT. Its translation: CASSSDGRVGSPLHF.